Presented here are 13 T cell receptor beta chains from one specimen sequenced in a study of T cells in Graves' hyperthyroidism and ophthalmopathy. RNA transcripts served as the template for amplifying TCR beta CDR3 regions. HTBI primers were employed in a first-round RT-PCR of the TCR CDR3. TCRdb itself ran the multiplex PCR reads through MiXCR, one entry per CDR3 protein. The sample holds 560,000 or so distinct CDR3 sequences; approximately 44% are singletons and the top ten take roughly 8.2%. Sequenced sample: peripheral blood or thyroid tissue (not recorded which). These TCRs come from a woman younger than 30 with Graves' hyperthyroidism.

The CDR3 is CASSLGTEGTQYF. DNA for the CDR3: TGTGCCAGCAGCTTAGGGACCGAGGGGACCCAGTACTTC. The chain has TRBV7-2 and TRBJ2-5, with D perhaps TRBD2 (5 bases). CDR3 length: 13 amino acids. Trimming stripped 1 base from V and 7 bases from J, with 10 bases between. Germline-derived CDR1 and CDR2 are SGHTA and FQGNSA.

This clonotype has only a few counts. The rearrangement uses TRBV4-2 and TRBJ1-1; D is unclear. The germline CDR1 and CDR2 sequences are LGHNA and YNFKEQ. Trimming stripped 1 base from V and 1 base from J, with 10 bases between. The CDR3 is 15 residues long. CDR3 residues: CASSQARSRNTEAFF. As DNA, the CDR3 is TGTGCCAGCAGCCAAGCCAGGAGTAGGAACACTGAAGCTTTCTTT.

This chain joins TRBV2 and TRBJ1-5; 8 nucleotides align to TRBD1. The V and J ends lost 4 bases and 12 bases, in that order; junction bases with no gene match: 8. The CDR3 is 13 amino acids. Germline V lookup: CDR1 SNHLY, CDR2 FYNNEI. DNA for the CDR3: TGTGCCAGCAGTGGGACAGGGATTGCGTTCCAGCATTTT. As protein: CASSGTGIAFQHF.

This chain joins TRBV29-1 and TRBJ1-3; TRBD1 aligns across 7 bases. CDR3 length: 14 residues. The germline CDR1 and CDR2 sequences are SQVTM and ANQGSEA. V gave up 4 bases and J gave up 4 bases; unmatched junction bases: 7. DNA of the CDR3: TGCAGCGTTGGGGAACCGGGACAGGGAAACACCATATATTTT. This translates into CSVGEPGQGNTIYF.

V gene TRBV15 combines with J gene TRBJ2-7; D might be TRBD1 (5 bases). The ends were cut back, 3 bases at V and 0 bases at J, with 9 bases in the middle. Germline V CDR1 and CDR2: LNHNV, YYDKDF (reference sequence). There are 14 residues in the CDR3. The DNA for the CDR3 is TGTGCCACCAGCAGTGAGACAGTCTCCTACGAGCAGTACTTC. Protein sequence: CATSSETVSYEQYF.

This rearrangement joins TRBV7-6 to TRBJ1-6, with D tentatively TRBD1 (5 bases). Trimming removed 5 bases at V and 7 bases at J, with 18 bases between. Germline loops: CDR1 SGHVS, CDR2 FNYEAQ. The CDR3 loop spans 16 amino acids. The CDR3 loop reads CASSQEAGGVNSPLHF. The CDR3 DNA follows: TGTGCCAGCAGCCAAGAGGCGGGGGGGGTAAATTCACCCCTCCACTTT. The full variable domain, its missing parts supplied by reference TRBV7-6 and TRBJ1-6, is GAGVSQSPRYKVTKRGQDVALRCDPISGHVSLYWYRQALGQGPEFLTYFNYEAQQDKSGLPNDRFSAERPEGSISTLTIQRTEQRDSAMYRCASSQEAGGVNSPLHFGNGTRLTVT.

This clonotype was seen repeatedly, ten times or more. The gene calls are TRBV25-1 and TRBJ2-5; TRBD2 might be the D (5 bases). Trimming cost V 8 bases and J 7 bases, with 11 bases left between them. CDR1 is MGHDK and CDR2 is SYGVNS in the germline V gene. This CDR3 contains 11 residues. For the CDR3, the DNA is TGTGCCAGCGGCTTGGCGGGGACCCAGTACTTC. Its translation: CASGLAGTQYF.

The J gene is TRBJ1-2, the V gene TRBV15, with D unresolved. V lost 3 bases to trimming and J lost 4 bases, with 12 bases between them. Germline V gene lookup returns CDR1 LNHNV and CDR2 YYDKDF (reference sequence). The CDR3 runs to 14 residues. CDR3 amino acids: CATSSPGLSYGYTF. The DNA for the CDR3 is TGTGCCACCAGCAGTCCCGGGCTGTCCTATGGCTACACCTTC.

This clonotype was seen repeatedly, ten times or more. This chain joins TRBV7-8 and TRBJ1-5; TRBD1 matches at 10 bases. The trim removed 2 bases at V and 8 bases at J, leaving 6 bases unmatched. The CDR3 has 15 amino acids. The germline gives CDR1 SGHVS, CDR2 FQNEAQ. The CDR3 region has the DNA TGTGCCAGCAGCTTAAGACAGGGGGCGATTAAGCCCCAGCATTTT. Translating it yields CASSLRQGAIKPQHF. Drawing the rest from reference TRBV7-8 and TRBJ1-5, the complete variable domain is GAGVSQSPRYKVAKRGQDVALRCDPISGHVSLFWYQQALGQGPEFLTYFQNEAQLDKSGLPSDRFFAERPEGSVSTLKIQRTQQEDSAVYLCASSLRQGAIKPQHFGDGTRLSIL.

The chain couples TRBV7-8 to TRBJ2-7; possibly TRBD1 for D (5 bases). CDR3 length: 18 residues. The ends were cut back, 1 base at V and 1 base at J, with 20 bases in the middle. Looked up from germline, CDR1 is SGHVS and CDR2 is FQNEAQ. CDR3 protein: CASSLGGGAREISYEQYF. CDR3 coding DNA: TGTGCCAGCAGCTTAGGCGGTGGGGCTAGAGAGATATCCTACGAGCAGTACTTC.

The chain is built from TRBV5-1 and TRBJ1-2; D might be TRBD1 (6 bases). Germline lookup yields CDR1 SGHRS and CDR2 YFSETQ. The CDR3 totals 15 residues. Trimming cost V 4 bases and J 2 bases, with 15 bases left between them. The CDR3 DNA reads TGCGCCAGCAGCGTAACAGGGAAGTCGAACTATGGCTACACCTTC. This codes for CASSVTGKSNYGYTF.

This clonotype was observed a handful of times. This chain joins TRBV2 and TRBJ2-2, with D possibly TRBD1 on 6 matching bases. The CDR3 is 15 amino acids. With 6 bases removed from V and 4 bases from J, the gap between germline ends came to 15 bases. CDR1 is SNHLY, CDR2 FYNNEI, per germline. The CDR3 DNA reads as TGTGCCAGCAGCTTCACGACAGGAACCACCGGGGAGCTGTTTTTT. Translating gives CASSFTTGTTGELFF.

The V call is TRBV25-1, the J call TRBJ1-2, with D unclear. Germline lookup yields CDR1 MGHDK and CDR2 SYGVNS. Trimming cost V 8 bases and J 5 bases, with 21 bases left between them. CDR3 size: 15 residues. CDR3 coding DNA: TGTGCCAGCTCACCACGGGAAGGTGATGCATATGGCTACACCTTC. This sequence encodes CASSPREGDAYGYTF.